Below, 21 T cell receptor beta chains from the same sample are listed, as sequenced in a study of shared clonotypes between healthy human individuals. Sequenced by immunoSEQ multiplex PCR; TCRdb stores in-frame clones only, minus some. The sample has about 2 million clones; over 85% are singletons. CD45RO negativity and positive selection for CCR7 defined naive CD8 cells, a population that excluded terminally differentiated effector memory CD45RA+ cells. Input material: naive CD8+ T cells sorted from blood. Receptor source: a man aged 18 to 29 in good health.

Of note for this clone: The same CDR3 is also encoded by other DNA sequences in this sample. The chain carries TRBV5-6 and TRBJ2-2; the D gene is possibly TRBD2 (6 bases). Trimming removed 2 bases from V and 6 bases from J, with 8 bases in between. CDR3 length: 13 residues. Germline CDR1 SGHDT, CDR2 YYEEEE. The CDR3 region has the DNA TGTGCCAGCAGCTTATGGGGGGCCGGGGAGCTGTTTTTT. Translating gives CASSLWGAGELFF.

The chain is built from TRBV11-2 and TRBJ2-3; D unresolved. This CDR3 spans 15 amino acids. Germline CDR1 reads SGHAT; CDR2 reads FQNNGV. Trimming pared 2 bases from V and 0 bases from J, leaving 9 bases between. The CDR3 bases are TGTGCCAGCAGCTTAATGTCCGCGAGCACAGATACGCAGTATTTT. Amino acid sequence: CASSLMSASTDTQYF.

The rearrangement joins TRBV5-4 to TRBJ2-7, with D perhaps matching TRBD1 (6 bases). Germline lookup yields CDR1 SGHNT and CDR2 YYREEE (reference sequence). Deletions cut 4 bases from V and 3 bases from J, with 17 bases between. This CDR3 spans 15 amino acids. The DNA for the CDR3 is TGTGCCAGCAGCCCTGGACTCTCACAGGGCTACGAGCAGTACTTC. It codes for CASSPGLSQGYEQYF. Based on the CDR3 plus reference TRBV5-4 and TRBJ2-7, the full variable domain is ETGVTQSPTHLIKTRGQQVTLRCSSQSGHNTVSWYQQALGQGPQFIFQYYREEENGRGNFPPRFSGLQFPNYSSELNVNALELDDSALYLCASSPGLSQGYEQYFGPGTRLTVT.

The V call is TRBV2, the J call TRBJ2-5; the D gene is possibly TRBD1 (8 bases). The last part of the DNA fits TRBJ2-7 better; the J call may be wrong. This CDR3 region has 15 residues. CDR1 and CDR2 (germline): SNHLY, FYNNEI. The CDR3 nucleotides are TGTGCCAGCAGTGATGATACAGGGGGGGACTACGAGCAGTACTTC. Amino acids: CASSDDTGGDYEQYF.

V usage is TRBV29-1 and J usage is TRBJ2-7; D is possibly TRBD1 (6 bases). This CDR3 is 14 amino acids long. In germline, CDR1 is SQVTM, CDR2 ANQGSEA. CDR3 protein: CRKKMRQESYEQYF. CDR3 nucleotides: TGCAGAAAGAAAATGAGACAGGAATCCTACGAGCAGTACTTC.

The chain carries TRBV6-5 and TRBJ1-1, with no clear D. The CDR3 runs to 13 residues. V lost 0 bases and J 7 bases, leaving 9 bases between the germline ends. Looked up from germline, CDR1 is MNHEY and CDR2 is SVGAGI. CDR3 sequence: CASSYSPEREAFF. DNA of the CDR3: TGTGCCAGCAGTTACTCCCCAGAACGTGAAGCTTTCTTT.

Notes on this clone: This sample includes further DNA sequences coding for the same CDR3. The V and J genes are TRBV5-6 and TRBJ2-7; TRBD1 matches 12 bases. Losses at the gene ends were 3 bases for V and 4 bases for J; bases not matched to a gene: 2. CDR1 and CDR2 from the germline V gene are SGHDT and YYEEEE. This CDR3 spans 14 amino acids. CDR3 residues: CASSWDRGLYEQYF. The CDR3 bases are TGTGCCAGCAGCTGGGACAGGGGGCTATACGAGCAGTACTTC.

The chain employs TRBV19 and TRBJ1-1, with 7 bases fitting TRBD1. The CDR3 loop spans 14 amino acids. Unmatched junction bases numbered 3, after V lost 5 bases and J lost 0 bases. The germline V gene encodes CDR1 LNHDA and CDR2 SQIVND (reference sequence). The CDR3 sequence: CASSAGTVNTEAFF. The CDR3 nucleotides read TGTGCCAGTAGTGCCGGGACAGTGAACACTGAAGCTTTCTTT.

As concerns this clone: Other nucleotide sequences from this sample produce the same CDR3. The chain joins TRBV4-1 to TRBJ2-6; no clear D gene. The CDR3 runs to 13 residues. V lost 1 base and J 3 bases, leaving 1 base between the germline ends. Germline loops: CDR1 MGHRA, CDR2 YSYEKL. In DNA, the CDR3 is TGCGCCAGCAGCCAAGTTGGGGCCAACGTCCTGACTTTC. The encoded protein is CASSQVGANVLTF.

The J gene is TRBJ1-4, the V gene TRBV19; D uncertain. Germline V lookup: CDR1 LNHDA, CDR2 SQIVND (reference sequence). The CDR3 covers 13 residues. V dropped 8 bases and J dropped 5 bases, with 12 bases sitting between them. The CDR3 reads CASLEAENEKLFF. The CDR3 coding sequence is TGTGCCAGTCTGGAGGCTGAGAATGAAAAACTGTTTTTT.

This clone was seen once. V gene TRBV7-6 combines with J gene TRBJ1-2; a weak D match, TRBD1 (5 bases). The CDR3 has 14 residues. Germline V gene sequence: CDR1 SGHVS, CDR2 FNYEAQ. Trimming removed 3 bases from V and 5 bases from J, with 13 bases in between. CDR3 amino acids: CASSLNWGEYGYTF. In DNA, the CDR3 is TGTGCCAGCAGCTTGAACTGGGGGGAATATGGCTACACCTTC.

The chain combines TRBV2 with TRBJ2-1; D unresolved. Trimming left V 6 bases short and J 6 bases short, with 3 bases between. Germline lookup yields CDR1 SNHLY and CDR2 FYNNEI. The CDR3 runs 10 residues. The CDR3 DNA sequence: TGTGCCAGCAGACTCAATGAGCAGTTCTTC. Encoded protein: CASRLNEQFF.

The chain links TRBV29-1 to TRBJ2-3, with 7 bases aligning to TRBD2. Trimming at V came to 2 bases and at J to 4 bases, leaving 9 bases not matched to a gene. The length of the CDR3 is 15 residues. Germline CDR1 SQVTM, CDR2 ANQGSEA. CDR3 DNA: TGCAGCGTTGAACGGTCTAGCGGCGGGGCAGATACGCAGTATTTT. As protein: CSVERSSGGADTQYF.

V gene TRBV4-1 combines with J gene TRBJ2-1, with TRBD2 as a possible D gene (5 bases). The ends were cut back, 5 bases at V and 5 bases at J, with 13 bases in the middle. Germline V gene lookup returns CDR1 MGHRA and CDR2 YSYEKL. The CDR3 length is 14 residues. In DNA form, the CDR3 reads TGCGCCAGCAGCGTGGTCGGGGAAAACAATGAGCAGTTCTTC. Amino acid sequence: CASSVVGENNEQFF.

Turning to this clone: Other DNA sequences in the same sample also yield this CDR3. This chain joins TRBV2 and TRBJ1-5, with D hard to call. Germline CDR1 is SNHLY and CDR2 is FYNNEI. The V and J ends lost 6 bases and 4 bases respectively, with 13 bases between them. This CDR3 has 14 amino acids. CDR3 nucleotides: TGTGCCAGCAGCTTCGGAGAAGGGAATCAGCCCCAGCATTTT. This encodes CASSFGEGNQPQHF. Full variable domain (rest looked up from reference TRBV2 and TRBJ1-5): EPEVTQTPSHQVTQMGQEVILRCVPISNHLYFYWYRQILGQKVEFLVSFYNNEISEKSEIFDDQFSVERPDGSNFTLKIRSTKLEDSAMYFCASSFGEGNQPQHFGDGTRLSIL.

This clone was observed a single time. The DNA for the CDR3 is TGTGCCAGCAGCTTATGGACAGGGAAGGCCACCGGGGAGCTGTTTTTT. Residues: CASSLWTGKATGELFF. This chain uses TRBV7-6 with TRBJ2-2, with 8 nucleotides matching TRBD1. The germline V gene encodes CDR1 SGHVS and CDR2 FNYEAQ. CDR3 length: 16 residues. V trimming: 2 bases; J trimming: 4 bases; junction bases outside the gene matches: 6.

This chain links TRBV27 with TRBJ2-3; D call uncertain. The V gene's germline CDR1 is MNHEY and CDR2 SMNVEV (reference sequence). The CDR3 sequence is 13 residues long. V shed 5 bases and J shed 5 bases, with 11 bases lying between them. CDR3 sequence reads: CASSPLMGDTQYF. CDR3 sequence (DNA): TGTGCCAGCAGTCCTCTTATGGGAGATACGCAGTATTTT.

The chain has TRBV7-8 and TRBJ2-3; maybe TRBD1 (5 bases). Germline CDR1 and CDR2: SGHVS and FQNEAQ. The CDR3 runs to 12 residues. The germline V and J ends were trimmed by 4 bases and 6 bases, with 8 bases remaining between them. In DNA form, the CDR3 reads TGTGCCAGCAGCTCACAGGTGGATACGCAGTATTTT. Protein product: CASSSQVDTQYF.

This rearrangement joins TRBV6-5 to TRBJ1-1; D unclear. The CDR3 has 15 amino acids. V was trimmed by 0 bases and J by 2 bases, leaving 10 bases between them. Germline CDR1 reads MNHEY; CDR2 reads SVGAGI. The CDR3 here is CASSYSSYGNTEAFF. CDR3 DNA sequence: TGTGCCAGCAGTTACTCGTCGTACGGAAACACTGAAGCTTTCTTT.

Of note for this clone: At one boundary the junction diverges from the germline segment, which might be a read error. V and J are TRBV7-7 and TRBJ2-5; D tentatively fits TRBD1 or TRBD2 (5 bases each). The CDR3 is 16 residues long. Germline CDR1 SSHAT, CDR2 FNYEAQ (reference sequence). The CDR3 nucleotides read TGTGCTAGCAGCCAAGGGCCTTGGGGGTACCAAGAGACCCAGTACTTC. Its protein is CASSQGPWGYQETQYF.

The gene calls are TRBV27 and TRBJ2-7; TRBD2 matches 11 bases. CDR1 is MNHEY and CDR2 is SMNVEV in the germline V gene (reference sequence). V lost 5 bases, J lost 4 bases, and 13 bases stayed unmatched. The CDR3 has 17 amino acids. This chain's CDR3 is CASSPIVPSGGRYEQYF. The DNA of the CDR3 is TGTGCCAGCAGTCCCATCGTACCTAGCGGGGGGAGGTACGAGCAGTACTTC.